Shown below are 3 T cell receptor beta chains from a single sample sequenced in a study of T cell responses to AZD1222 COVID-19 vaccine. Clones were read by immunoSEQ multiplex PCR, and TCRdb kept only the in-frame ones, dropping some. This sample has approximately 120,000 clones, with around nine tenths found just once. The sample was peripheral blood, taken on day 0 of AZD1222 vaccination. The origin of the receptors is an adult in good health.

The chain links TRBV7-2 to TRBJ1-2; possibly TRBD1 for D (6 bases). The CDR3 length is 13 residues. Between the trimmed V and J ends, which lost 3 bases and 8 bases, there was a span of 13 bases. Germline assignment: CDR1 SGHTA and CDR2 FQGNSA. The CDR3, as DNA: TGTGCCAGCAGCTTCGGGGGCAAAGGGGGCTACACCTTC. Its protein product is CASSFGGKGGYTF.

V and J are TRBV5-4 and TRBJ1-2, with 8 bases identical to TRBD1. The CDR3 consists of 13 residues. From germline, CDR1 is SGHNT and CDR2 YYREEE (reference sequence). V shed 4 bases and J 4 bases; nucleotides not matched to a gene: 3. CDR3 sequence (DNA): TGTGCCAGCAGCCACGACAGGGGCTATGGCTACACCTTC. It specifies CASSHDRGYGYTF.

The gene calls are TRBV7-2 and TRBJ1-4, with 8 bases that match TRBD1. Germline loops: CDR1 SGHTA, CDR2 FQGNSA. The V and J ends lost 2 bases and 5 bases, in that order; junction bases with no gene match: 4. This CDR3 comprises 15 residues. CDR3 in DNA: TGTGCCAGCAGCTTACCCGGGACAGGAAATGAAAAACTGTTTTTT. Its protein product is CASSLPGTGNEKLFF.